What follows are 15 T cell receptor beta chains derived from one specimen sequenced in a study of blood T cell repertoires in COVID-19. Assay used: immunoSEQ multiplex PCR; TCRdb lists only in-frame clones, some missing. The sample shows 220,000 or so clones, roughly 86% of them seen only once. Sequenced: peripheral blood. These TCRs come from a woman in her fifties or sixties with COVID-19, enrolled during active disease.

The rearrangement joins TRBV18 to TRBJ2-1; 9 bases fit TRBD2. In germline, CDR1 is KGHSH, CDR2 LQKENI. The CDR3 is 15 amino acids. Trimming removed 1 base from V and 6 bases from J; junction bases left unmatched: 4. This chain's CDR3 is CASSPQRGDGNEQFF. The CDR3 nucleotides read TGTGCCAGCTCACCACAGCGGGGGGATGGCAATGAGCAGTTCTTC.

In its sample, this clone was seen many times. This chain connects TRBV7-2 to TRBJ2-1; TRBD2 matches 7 bases. Trimming removed 6 bases from V and 10 bases from J; junction bases left unmatched: 12. Germline CDR1 SGHTA, CDR2 FQGNSA. The CDR3 covers 14 residues. The CDR3 DNA reads TGTGCCAGCAGTTATGGGACTATTGGCAACGAGCAGTTCTTC. Translating it yields CASSYGTIGNEQFF.

This clone occurred a few times. The chain employs TRBV7-9 and TRBJ2-2; perhaps TRBD2 as D (5 bases). CDR3 length equals 13 residues. Germline V lookup: CDR1 SEHNR, CDR2 FQNEAQ (reference sequence). V was shortened by 3 bases and J by 3 bases, with 5 bases between the two germline ends. In nucleotides, the CDR3 is TGTGCCAGCAGCTTTAGCGACACCGGGGAGCTGTTTTTT. This sequence encodes CASSFSDTGELFF.

The chain links TRBV30 to TRBJ2-4; possibly TRBD1 for D (6 bases). V was clipped by 5 bases and J by 9 bases, with 14 bases between them. Germline V gives CDR1 GTSNPN, CDR2 SVGIG (reference sequence). The CDR3 totals 12 residues. CDR3 amino acids: CAWGQGLGIQYF. The DNA for the CDR3 is TGTGCCTGGGGGCAGGGGTTGGGCATTCAGTACTTC.

The V gene is TRBV28, the J gene TRBJ2-1; 9 bases are shared with TRBD2. This CDR3 comprises 16 residues. Unmatched junction bases numbered 15, after V lost 2 bases and J lost 13 bases. The germline CDR1 and CDR2 sequences are MDHEN and SYDVKM. CDR3 coding DNA: TGTGCCAGCAGTTTAGGGGGGCTAGCGGGGCCGGGGTCTCAGTTCTTC. It is translated as CASSLGGLAGPGSQFF.

This clone was found once. V is TRBV6-5 and J is TRBJ2-1; 9 bases map to TRBD1. The CDR3 loop spans 15 amino acids. Germline V gene lookup returns CDR1 MNHEY and CDR2 SVGAGI. Germline trimming cut 7 bases from V and 2 bases from J; bases unmatched to any gene: 6. CDR3 DNA: TGTGCCAGCATGGGACAGGGCCGTACCTACAATGAGCAGTTCTTC. Amino acids: CASMGQGRTYNEQFF.

The chain links TRBV7-9 to TRBJ1-1; perhaps TRBD1 as D (6 bases). The CDR3 covers 19 residues. Germline loops: CDR1 SEHNR, CDR2 FQNEAQ (reference sequence). Trimming shortened V by 5 bases and J by 4 bases, and 29 bases separated the two germline ends. CDR3 nucleotide sequence: TGTGCCAGCAGCCCCCAATCTACAGGGCTCAACTCACAGGGCACTGAAGCTTTCTTT. It yields the protein CASSPQSTGLNSQGTEAFF.

The chain joins TRBV30 to TRBJ1-5; possibly TRBD1 for D (6 bases). Germline V CDR1 and CDR2: GTSNPN, SVGIG (reference sequence). The V end lost 3 bases, the J end lost 1 base, and 13 bases lay between the germline ends. The CDR3 consists of 15 residues. CDR3 amino acids: CAWRPPGTSNQPQHF. DNA for the CDR3: TGTGCCTGGAGACCTCCCGGGACAAGCAATCAGCCCCAGCATTTT.

The chain links TRBV29-1 to TRBJ2-3; D is uncertain. The CDR3 has 11 residues. Germline CDR1 is SQVTM and CDR2 is ANQGSEA. Trimming cost V 7 bases and J 4 bases, with 9 bases left between them. In nucleotides, the CDR3 is TGCAGCGCCTCGTCCGCAGATACGCAGTATTTT. Residues: CSASSADTQYF.

The rearrangement links TRBV2 to TRBJ2-1; D gene unclear. This CDR3 region has 12 residues. V was shortened by 2 bases and J by 4 bases, with 3 bases between the two germline ends. Per the germline V gene, CDR1 is SNHLY and CDR2 is FYNNEI. The CDR3, as DNA: TGTGCCAGCAGTGAATATTACAATGAGCAGTTCTTC. Protein sequence: CASSEYYNEQFF.

J is TRBJ2-7 and V is TRBV5-1; 9 positions match TRBD1. V trimming: 2 bases; J trimming: 5 bases; junction bases outside the gene matches: 5. Looked up from germline, CDR1 is SGHRS and CDR2 is YFSETQ. The CDR3 totals 14 residues. The CDR3 is CASSLIQGANEQYF. DNA for the CDR3: TGCGCCAGCAGCTTAATACAGGGGGCGAACGAGCAGTACTTC.

V gene TRBV11-2 combines with J gene TRBJ2-2, with TRBD2 matching 7 bases. This CDR3 comprises 16 residues. With V trimmed by 3 bases and J by 2 bases, 6 bases remained unmatched. Germline CDR1 SGHAT, CDR2 FQNNGV. The CDR3: CASSLMGGLNTGELFF. The CDR3 nucleotides read TGTGCCAGCAGCTTGATGGGAGGGCTTAACACCGGGGAGCTGTTTTTT. The variable domain in full, completed from reference TRBV11-2 and TRBJ2-2, reads EAGVAQSPRYKIIEKRQSVAFWCNPISGHATLYWYQQILGQGPKLLIQFQNNGVVDDSQLPKDRFSAERLKGVDSTLKIQPAKLEDSAVYLCASSLMGGLNTGELFFGEGSRLTVL.

The chain couples TRBV28 to TRBJ1-5, with D perhaps TRBD1 (6 bases). Looked up from germline, CDR1 is MDHEN and CDR2 is SYDVKM. The V end was cut by 3 bases, the J end by 2 bases, with 11 bases between. The CDR3 sequence is 15 residues long. Written as DNA, the CDR3 is TGTGCCAGCAGTTTGAGACCAGGGGGCAATCAGCCCCAGCATTTT. This encodes CASSLRPGGNQPQHF.

The gene calls are TRBV12-2 and TRBJ2-3; the table gives TRBD2 as D, unverified against the DNA. TRBV12-2 is a known pseudogene. The CDR3 runs 17 residues. In DNA, the CDR3 is TGTGCAAGTCGCTTAACCGACCTGGGGGGAAGCACAGATACGCAGTATTTT. This encodes CASRLTDLGGSTDTQYF.

V is TRBV28 and J is TRBJ2-1, with 7 nucleotides matching TRBD1. Germline V gene sequence: CDR1 MDHEN, CDR2 SYDVKM. The length of the CDR3 is 13 residues. V lost 6 bases and J lost 7; bases outside the gene matches: 6. The CDR3 loop is CASRDRGRNEQFF. The CDR3 DNA sequence: TGTGCCAGCAGGGATAGGGGGCGAAATGAGCAGTTCTTC. Full variable domain (rest looked up from reference TRBV28 and TRBJ2-1): DVKVTQSSRYLVKRTGEKVFLECVQDMDHENMFWYRQDPGLGLRLIYFSYDVKMKEKGDIPEGYSVSREKKERFSLILESASTNQTSMYLCASRDRGRNEQFFGPGTRLTVL.